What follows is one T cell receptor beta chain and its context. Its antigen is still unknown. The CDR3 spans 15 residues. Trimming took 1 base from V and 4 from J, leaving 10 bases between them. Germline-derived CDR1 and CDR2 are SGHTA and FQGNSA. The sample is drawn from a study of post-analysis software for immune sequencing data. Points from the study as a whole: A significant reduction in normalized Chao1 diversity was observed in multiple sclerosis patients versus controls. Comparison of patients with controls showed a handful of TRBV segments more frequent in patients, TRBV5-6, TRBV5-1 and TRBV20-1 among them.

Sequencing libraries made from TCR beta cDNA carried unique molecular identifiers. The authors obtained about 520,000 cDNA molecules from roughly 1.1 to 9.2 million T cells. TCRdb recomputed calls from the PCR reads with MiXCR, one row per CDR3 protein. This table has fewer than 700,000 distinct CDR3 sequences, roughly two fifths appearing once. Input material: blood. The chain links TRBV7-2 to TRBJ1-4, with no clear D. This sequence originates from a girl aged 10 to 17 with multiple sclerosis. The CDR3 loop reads CASSLGSGVNEKLFF. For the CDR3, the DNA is TGTGCCAGCAGCTTAGGTTCGGGAGTTAATGAAAAACTGTTTTTT.